The present TCR beta chain was sequenced within a study of blood T cells in healthy people across ages (dated by TCRdb to about 2015). Some background on the complete study: In model experiments, template switching captured roughly one uniquely barcoded TCR beta cDNA molecule for every two T cells. Age-related changes in TCR beta repertoire diversity were measured in the study by deep sequencing normalized with unique cDNA molecular identifiers. Using the same blood draw, the study looked at two additional independent replicas of 1 million unique cDNA reads for two donors, one aged 18 to 30 and the other aged 80 or older. To avoid experimental bias, donors of different ages were spread randomly across the sequencing lanes. The donors were split into four age groups: young (average about 16 years), middle-aged (roughly 42), aged (more than 60) and long-lived (approximately 80). Overall study results and their limits: Observed TCR beta diversity per million T cells fell roughly linearly with age, and a significant reduction was already apparent by age approximately 41. Bulk unsorted PBMC profiling prevented conclusive comparison of naive and antigen-experienced compartments. Estimates of total diversity from one million sequenced T cells were regarded as lower bounds and underestimates. A strong correlation was found between observed TCR beta diversity and the percentage of naive T cells measured by flow cytometry. Donor CMV infection status was unknown, potentially confounding age-related changes in expanded clonotypes. Compared with the aged group, more naive CD4+ T cells, fewer expanded clones and increased TCR diversity were shown by the long-lived group, suggesting age selection.

The 35 to 40 donors, aged roughly 6 to 95 years, were systemically healthy Caucasian individuals from Russia. Each donor gave about 9.7 milliliters of peripheral blood, drawn into EDTA-treated Vacutainer tubes. PBMCs were isolated by Ficoll-Paque density-gradient centrifugation, with at least 7 million obtained per sample. Total RNA, at least 6 micrograms per sample, was extracted from PBMCs with Trizol reagent. The percentages of naive CD45RAhigh/CD27high T cells were determined by flow cytometry on a PBMC aliquot from every donor. Library prep was done by 5' RACE. TCRdb names Illumina HiSeq 2500 as the instrument used. A second PCR of about 6 to 12 cycles was run with a J-beta primer mix and a sample-barcoded 5' primer. A unique molecular identifier was introduced onto each TCR beta cDNA molecule by a template-switch 5' adaptor carrying 12 random nucleotides. At least 3 million CDR3-containing paired-end reads were obtained from each sample. First-strand cDNA synthesis was performed from all RNA using the Mint cDNA synthesis kit, with priming by a TRBC-specific oligonucleotide. Following uracil-DNA glycosylase treatment, all cDNA underwent a first 18-cycle PCR with the universal primers M1SS and BC2_uni_R. The original pipeline was this. For normalization, 1 million high-quality reads were randomly selected from each sample, with every read carrying a distinct molecular identifier. Reads with shared molecular identifiers were discarded instead of being binned into consensus sequences. CDR3 identification, clonotype clustering and error correction used MiTCR with a Q25 quality threshold and the strictest error-elimination algorithm. A nonparametric unseen species model with Euler transformation was used to estimate lower-bound total TCR beta diversity. In TCRdb, the public reads were trimmed at Q25 with fastp and aligned with MiXCR, with productive beta chains retained. Identical CDR3 proteins give one entry, which carries the most common genes and DNA. TCRdb's processing, not the authors' own work, is the source of the V and J calls. This sample has fewer than 1,000,000 distinct CDR3 sequences in its table, and under 45% of those were observed once. The top ten constitute about 19% of the sample.

This clonotype occurred once. No antigen is known for it. The junction shows a germline mismatch at one end, possibly a read error. Taken from cysteine to phenylalanine, the CDR3 has 14 residues. Just CDR3 DNA is preserved here, 42 bases in frame from base 1. Via the germline V gene, CDR1 is KGHDR and CDR2 SFDVKD. Sequences were obtained from blood. This receptor was obtained from a man aged 55 to 70 in good health. This receptor chain uses TRBV24-1 and TRBJ2-1; no D gene is confidently identified. CDR3 region: CAISDQNEVLGQFF. The bases are TGTGCCATCAGTGATCAAAACGAAGTACTGGGGCAGTTCTTC.